This TCR beta chain was sequenced during a study of T cells expressing NK-cell markers. Each CDR3 protein gets one entry in TCRdb, which reprocessed the 5' RACE reads and gives no DNA. The table lists around 470,000 distinct CDR3 sequences, with almost 1.5% in the top ten. CDR1 is MGHDK, CDR2 SYGVNS, per germline. The CDR3 extends over 14 amino acids. The J gene is TRBJ2-1, the V gene TRBV25-1; no DNA is available, so the TRBD1 call from TCRdb remains unchecked. Sequencing was done on a sample of blood T cells: a sorted CD56 or NKG2C T cell subset, CD4+ or CD8+ T cells, or bulk PBMC T cells (not recorded which). The origin of this receptor is a woman in her forties or fifties in good health. This CDR3 reads CASTWTGVNNEQFF.